These T cell receptor beta chains were read from a single sample in a study of shared clonotypes between healthy human individuals. Libraries were prepared by immunoSEQ multiplex PCR; TCRdb keeps only in-frame clonotypes and omits some of them. The table lists more than 2 million clones, about 95% of them singletons. Input material: naive CD8+ T cells sorted from blood. These receptor sequences come from a young man in good health. The CDR3 runs from the conserved cysteine through the conserved F or W. The D gene is left open where the match is weak. Size values are once, few and many counts, or a class for expanded clones, and some rows have none.

D gene	V gene	J gene	clone size	CDR3 protein	CDR3 DNA
-	TRBV10-1	TRBJ2-1	-	CASSETIGGEYNEQFF	TGCGCCAGCAGTGAGACGATCGGGGGCGAATACAATGAGCAGTTCTTC
TRBD1	TRBV5-4	TRBJ2-2	-	CASSLRTGNTGELFF	TGTGCCAGCAGCTTGAGGACAGGGAACACCGGGGAGCTGTTTTTT
TRBD2	TRBV2	TRBJ2-5	-	CASSRGDVTQYF	TGTGCCAGCAGTCGGGGGGACGTGACCCAGTACTTC
TRBD1	TRBV2	TRBJ2-7	-	CASSERRGRGQGRYEQYF	TGTGCCAGCAGTGAGCGCCGGGGAAGGGGACAGGGAAGGTACGAGCAGTACTTC
TRBD2	TRBV4-3	TRBJ2-1	-	CASSQEGAGALNEQFF	TGCGCCAGCAGCCAAGAAGGTGCGGGAGCGCTAAATGAGCAGTTCTTC
TRBD1	TRBV18	TRBJ2-7	-	CASSPRQGDDYEQYF	TGTGCCAGCTCGCCTAGACAGGGGGACGACTACGAGCAGTACTTC
TRBD1	TRBV9	TRBJ1-1	-	CASGKGGQGANTEAFF	TGTGCCAGCGGAAAGGGGGGACAGGGAGCGAACACTGAAGCTTTCTTT
-	TRBV10-3	TRBJ2-7	-	CAISVGTAGESYEQYF	TGTGCCATCAGTGTAGGGACAGCGGGAGAGTCCTACGAGCAGTACTTC
TRBD1	TRBV6-1	TRBJ2-7	once	CASSEGTGGAEQYF	TGTGCCAGCAGTGAAGGGACAGGGGGCGCCGAGCAGTACTTC
-	TRBV5-1	TRBJ1-2	-	CASSYLPTESNYGYTF	TGCGCCAGCAGCTACCTTCCAACGGAATCTAACTATGGCTACACCTTC
TRBD1	TRBV4-1	TRBJ2-7	once	CASSPLGQGAYEQYF	TGCGCCAGCAGCCCACTTGGACAGGGGGCCTACGAGCAGTACTTC
-	TRBV27	TRBJ2-5	once	CASSPAAATTETQYF	TGTGCCAGCAGCCCGGCCGCAGCGACTACGGAGACCCAGTACTTC
TRBD1	TRBV28	TRBJ1-5	-	CASRTGTGDQPQHF	TGTGCCAGCAGAACCGGGACAGGGGACCAGCCCCAGCATTTT
-	TRBV5-4	TRBJ2-1	-	CASTLRGAIGQFF	TGTGCCAGCACCTTGAGGGGCGCTATAGGGCAGTTCTTC
-	TRBV30	TRBJ1-4	-	CAWSVNNEKLFF	TGTGCCTGGAGTGTAAATAATGAAAAACTGTTTTTT
TRBD1	TRBV28	TRBJ1-6	-	CASTPPAGGFYNSPLHF	TGTGCCAGCACCCCACCCGCAGGGGGGTTTTATAATTCACCCCTCCACTTT
-	TRBV7-9	TRBJ2-7	-	CASSSGAYEQYF	TGTGCCAGCAGCTCGGGTGCCTACGAGCAGTACTTC
-	TRBV11-2	TRBJ2-3	-	CASSPGGNTQYF	TGTGCCAGCAGCCCCGGCGGAAATACGCAGTATTTT
-	TRBV5-5	TRBJ2-1	-	CASSLWYNPYNEQFF	TGTGCCAGCAGCTTGTGGTACAACCCTTACAATGAGCAGTTCTTC
TRBD1	TRBV5-4	TRBJ1-2	-	CASSLGGQGPSGGYTF	TGTGCCAGCAGCTTGGGGGGACAGGGGCCTTCGGGAGGCTACACCTTC
TRBD1	TRBV2	TRBJ1-3	once	CASIPPGQGPGNTIYF	TGTGCCAGCATCCCACCGGGACAGGGCCCTGGAAACACCATATATTTT
-	TRBV7-9	TRBJ2-7	-	CASSSNPNSSYEQYF	TGTGCCAGCAGCTCGAACCCGAACAGCTCCTACGAGCAGTACTTC
-	TRBV7-9	TRBJ1-1	-	CASSLRGWTEAFF	TGTGCCAGCAGCCTGCGGGGATGGACTGAAGCTTTCTTT
-	TRBV10-3	TRBJ1-1	-	CAISERGAEAFF	TGTGCCATCAGTGAGAGAGGGGCTGAAGCTTTCTTT
-	TRBV11-2	TRBJ2-5	-	CASSPEYRGGETQYF	TGTGCCAGCAGCCCGGAATACAGGGGAGGCGAGACCCAGTACTTC
TRBD1	TRBV27	TRBJ2-7	few	CASSLSAGTGAYEQYF	TGTGCCAGCAGTTTATCGGCCGGGACAGGGGCCTACGAGCAGTACTTC
TRBD2	TRBV27	TRBJ2-1	once	CASSPVAGVYNEQFF	TGTGCCAGCAGCCCTGTAGCGGGGGTCTACAATGAGCAGTTCTTC
-	TRBV7-9	TRBJ1-1	-	CASSFMAGTNTEAFF	TGTGCCAGCAGCTTTATGGCGGGAACAAACACTGAAGCTTTCTTT